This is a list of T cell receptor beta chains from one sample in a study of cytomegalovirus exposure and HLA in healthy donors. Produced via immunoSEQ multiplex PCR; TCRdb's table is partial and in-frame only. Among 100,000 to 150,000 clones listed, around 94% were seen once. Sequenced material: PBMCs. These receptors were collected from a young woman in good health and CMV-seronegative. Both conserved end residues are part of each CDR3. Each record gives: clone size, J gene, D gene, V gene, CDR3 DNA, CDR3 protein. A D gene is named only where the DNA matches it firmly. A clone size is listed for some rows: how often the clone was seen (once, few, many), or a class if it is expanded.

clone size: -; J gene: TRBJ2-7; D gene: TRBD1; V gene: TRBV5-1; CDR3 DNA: TGCGCCAGCCGGGACAGGGCCTACGAGCAGTACTTC; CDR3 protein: CASRDRAYEQYF
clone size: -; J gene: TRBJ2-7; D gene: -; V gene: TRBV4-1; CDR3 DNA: TGCGCCAGCAGCCAAGACCCCTCGACAGACGAGCAGTACTTC; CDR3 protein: CASSQDPSTDEQYF
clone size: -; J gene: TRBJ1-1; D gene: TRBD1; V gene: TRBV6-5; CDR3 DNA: TGTGCCAGCAGTAGGGACAGGAGCACTGAAGCTTTCTTT; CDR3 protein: CASSRDRSTEAFF
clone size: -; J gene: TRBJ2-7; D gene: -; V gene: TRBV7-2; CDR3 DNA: TGTGCCAGCAGCTACAGGGGAGGTCCCGAGCAGTACTTC; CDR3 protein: CASSYRGGPEQYF
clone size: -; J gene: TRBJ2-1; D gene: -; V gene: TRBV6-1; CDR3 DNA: TGTGCCAGCAGTGAATTTGGCCCCTACAATGAGCAGTTCTTC; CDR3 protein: CASSEFGPYNEQFF
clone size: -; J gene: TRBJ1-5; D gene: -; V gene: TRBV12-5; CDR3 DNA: TGTGCTAGTGGTTGTCCTCGGGGGGGCGTTCTTCAGCCCCAGCATTTT; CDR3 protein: CASGCPRGGVLQPQHF
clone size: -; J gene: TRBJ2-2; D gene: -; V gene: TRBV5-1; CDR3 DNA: TGCGCCAGCAGCTTGGACAGGTTAAACACCGGGGAGCTGTTTTTT; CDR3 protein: CASSLDRLNTGELFF
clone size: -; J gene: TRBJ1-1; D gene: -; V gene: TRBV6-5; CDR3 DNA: TGTGCCAGCAGCCACATGCGCGCGGCGAACACTGAAGCTTTCTTT; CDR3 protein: CASSHMRAANTEAFF
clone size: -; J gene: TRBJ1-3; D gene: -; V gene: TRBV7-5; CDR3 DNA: TGTGTCAGAAGCTTAGCGTGGGCAGGCGCCTCTGGAAACACCATATATTTT; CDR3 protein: CVRSLAWAGASGNTIYF
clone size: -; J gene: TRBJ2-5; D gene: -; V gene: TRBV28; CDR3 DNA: TGTGCCAGCAGTTACCGAAAAGGGGCCCAGGAGACCCAGTACTTC; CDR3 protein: CASSYRKGAQETQYF
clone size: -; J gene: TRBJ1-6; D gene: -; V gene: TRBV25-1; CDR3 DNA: TGTGCCAGCAGTGCCCAGGGGAAAAATTCACCCCTCCACTTT; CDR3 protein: CASSAQGKNSPLHF
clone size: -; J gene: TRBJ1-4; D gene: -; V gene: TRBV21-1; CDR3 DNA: TGTGCCAGCAGCAGACCCACCGGGACAGCGGTTGTGGGTGATGAAAAACTGTTTTTT; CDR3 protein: CASSRPTGTAVVGDEKLFF
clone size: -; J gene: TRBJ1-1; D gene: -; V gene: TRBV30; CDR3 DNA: TGTGCCTGGAGTCGGGGGGCTGACACTGAAGCTTTCTTT; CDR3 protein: CAWSRGADTEAFF
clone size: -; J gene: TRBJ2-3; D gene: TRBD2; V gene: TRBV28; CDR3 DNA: TGTGCCAGCAGTCCCGCCGGGGGGGGTCCATGGGGCACAGATACGCAGTATTTT; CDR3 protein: CASSPAGGGPWGTDTQYF
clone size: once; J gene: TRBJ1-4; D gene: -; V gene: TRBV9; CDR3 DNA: TGTGCCAGCAGCGAGCATGGTGAAAAACTGTTTTTT; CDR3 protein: CASSEHGEKLFF
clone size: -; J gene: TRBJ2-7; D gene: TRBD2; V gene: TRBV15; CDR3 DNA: TGTGCCACCAGCAGAAAAGGGGAGGGACTCCACTACGAGCAGTACTTC; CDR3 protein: CATSRKGEGLHYEQYF
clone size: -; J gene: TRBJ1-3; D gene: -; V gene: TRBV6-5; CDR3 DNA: TGTGCCAGCAGGATGACAGCTGCCTCTGGAAACACCATATATTTT; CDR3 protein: CASRMTAASGNTIYF
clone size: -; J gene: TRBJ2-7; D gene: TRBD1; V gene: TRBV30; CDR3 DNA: TGTGCCTGGAGTGCGCGGGACAGGGGCTCCTACGAGCAGTACTTC; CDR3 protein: CAWSARDRGSYEQYF
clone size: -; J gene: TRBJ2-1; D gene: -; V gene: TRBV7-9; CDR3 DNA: TGTGCCAGCAGCTTAAAGGGTGGTCGAGGGTCGCGAGGCGAGCAGTTCTTC; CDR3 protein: CASSLKGGRGSRGEQFF
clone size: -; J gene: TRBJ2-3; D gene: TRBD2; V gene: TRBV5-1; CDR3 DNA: TGCGCCAGCAGCGGCGGGGGGGGGACAGATACGCAGTATTTT; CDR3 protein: CASSGGGGTDTQYF
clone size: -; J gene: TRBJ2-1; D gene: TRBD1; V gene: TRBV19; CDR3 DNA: TGTGCCAGTAGCGGGACAGGGGACAATGAGCAGTTCTTC; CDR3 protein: CASSGTGDNEQFF
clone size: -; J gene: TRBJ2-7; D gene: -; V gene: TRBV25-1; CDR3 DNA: TGTGCCAGCAGTGAAAGAAACAGAGCCTTTTTCTACGAGCAGTACTTC; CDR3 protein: CASSERNRAFFYEQYF
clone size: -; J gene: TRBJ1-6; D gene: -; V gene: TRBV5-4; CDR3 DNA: TGTGCCAGCAGCTTGGTACGGAGTTCACCCCTCCACTTT; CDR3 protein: CASSLVRSSPLHF
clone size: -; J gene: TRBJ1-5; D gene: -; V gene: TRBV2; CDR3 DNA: TGTGCCAGCAGTGTTGAGCGGGGTAGCAATCAGCCCCAGCATTTT; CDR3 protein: CASSVERGSNQPQHF
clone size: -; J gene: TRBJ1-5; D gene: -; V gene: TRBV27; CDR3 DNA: TGTGCCAGCAGTTTACTGGGGGGTCAGCCCCAGCATTTT; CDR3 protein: CASSLLGGQPQHF
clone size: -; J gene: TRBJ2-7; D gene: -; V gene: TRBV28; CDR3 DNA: TGTGCCAGCAGGTATACCTACGAGCAGTACTTC; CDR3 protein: CASRYTYEQYF
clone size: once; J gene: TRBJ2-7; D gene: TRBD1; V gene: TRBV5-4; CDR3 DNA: TGTGCCAGCAGGTCGACAGGGAATTACGAGCAGTACTTC; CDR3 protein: CASRSTGNYEQYF
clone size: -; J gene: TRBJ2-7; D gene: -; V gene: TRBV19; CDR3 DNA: TGTGCCAGTCCCCCCTGTCCGGGGGCCTACGAGCAGTACTTC; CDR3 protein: CASPPCPGAYEQYF
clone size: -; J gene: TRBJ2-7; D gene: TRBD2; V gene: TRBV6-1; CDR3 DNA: TGTGCCAGCAGAAGACTAGCGGGTAGTTACGAGCAGTACTTC; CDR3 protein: CASRRLAGSYEQYF
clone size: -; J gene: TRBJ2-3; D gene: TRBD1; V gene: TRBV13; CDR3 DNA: TGTGCCAGCAGCTTAGGCGAAGGCAGGGGGCTGGGGGATACGCAGTATTTT; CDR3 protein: CASSLGEGRGLGDTQYF
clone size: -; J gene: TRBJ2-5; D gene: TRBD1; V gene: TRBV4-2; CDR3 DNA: TGTGCCAGCAGCCAGAGAGACACGACAGGGGGCGAGGAAGAGACCCAGTACTTC; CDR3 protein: CASSQRDTTGGEEETQYF
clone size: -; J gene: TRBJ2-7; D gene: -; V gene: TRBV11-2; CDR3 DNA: TGTGCCAGCAGCGTCGATAGGACTGGCAATTACTACGAGCAGTACTTC; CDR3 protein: CASSVDRTGNYYEQYF
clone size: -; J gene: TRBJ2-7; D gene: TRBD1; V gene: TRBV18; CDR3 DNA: TGTGCCAGCTCACCAACAACGGACAGGGTGACCTACGAGCAGTACTTC; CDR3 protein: CASSPTTDRVTYEQYF
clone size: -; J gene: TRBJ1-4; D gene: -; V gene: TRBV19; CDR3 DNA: TGTGCCAGTAGTATTGCAGGATACGTGGAAAAACTGTTTTTT; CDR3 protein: CASSIAGYVEKLFF
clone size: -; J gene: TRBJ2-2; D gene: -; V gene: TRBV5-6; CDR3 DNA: TGTGCCAGCAGCCTGGGACCCGCGGGCACCGGGGAGCTGTTTTTT; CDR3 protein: CASSLGPAGTGELFF
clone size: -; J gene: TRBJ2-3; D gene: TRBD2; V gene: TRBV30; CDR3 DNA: TGTGCCTGGAGAGTAGGCGGGAGCAATACGCAGTATTTT; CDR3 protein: CAWRVGGSNTQYF
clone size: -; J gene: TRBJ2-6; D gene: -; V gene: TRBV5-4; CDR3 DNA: TGTGCCAGCAGCCTTACTGCGTCTGGGGCCAACGTCCTGACTTTC; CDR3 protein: CASSLTASGANVLTF
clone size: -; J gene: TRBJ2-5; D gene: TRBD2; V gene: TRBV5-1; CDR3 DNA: TGCGCCAGCAGCCCCGGATCGGCGGGGGGCCAAGAGACCCAGTACTTC; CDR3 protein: CASSPGSAGGQETQYF
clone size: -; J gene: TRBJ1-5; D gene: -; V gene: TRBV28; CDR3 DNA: TGTGCCAGCACCATATCGGTTTCGAATCAGCCCCAGCATTTT; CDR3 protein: CASTISVSNQPQHF
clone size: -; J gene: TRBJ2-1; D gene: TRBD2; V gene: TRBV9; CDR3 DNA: TGTGCCAGCAGCGCGCCCGGGACTACCTACAATGAGCAGTTCTTC; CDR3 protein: CASSAPGTTYNEQFF
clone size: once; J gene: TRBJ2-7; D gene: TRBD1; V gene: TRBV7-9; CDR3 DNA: TGTGCCAGCAGCCACGGACAGGCTTCAAGGAACGAGCAGTACTTC; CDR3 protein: CASSHGQASRNEQYF
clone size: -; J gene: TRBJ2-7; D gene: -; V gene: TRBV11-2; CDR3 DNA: TGTGCCAGCAGCTTAGTTCCGGACATAAAAATTAACGAGCAGTACTTC; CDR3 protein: CASSLVPDIKINEQYF
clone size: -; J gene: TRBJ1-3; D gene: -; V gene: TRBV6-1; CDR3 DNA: TGTGCCAGCAGTGCTGACCGCCGGGGCACCATATATTTT; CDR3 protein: CASSADRRGTIYF
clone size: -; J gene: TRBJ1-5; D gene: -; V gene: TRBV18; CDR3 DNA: TGTGCCAGCTCACTGCAGGATCAGCCCCAGCATTTT; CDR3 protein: CASSLQDQPQHF
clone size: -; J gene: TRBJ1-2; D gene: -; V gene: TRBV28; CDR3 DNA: TGTGCCAGCAGTTTACCAGGGCTTAACTATGGCTACACCTTC; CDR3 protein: CASSLPGLNYGYTF
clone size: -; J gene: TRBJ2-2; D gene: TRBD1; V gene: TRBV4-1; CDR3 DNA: TGCGCCAGCAGTGCTGGACAGGGAATAAGTCGGGAGCTGTTTTTT; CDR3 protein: CASSAGQGISRELFF
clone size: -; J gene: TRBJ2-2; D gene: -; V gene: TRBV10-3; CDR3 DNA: TGTGCCATCAGTGAGTCCGGGACACTGAACACCGGGGAGCTGTTTTTT; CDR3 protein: CAISESGTLNTGELFF
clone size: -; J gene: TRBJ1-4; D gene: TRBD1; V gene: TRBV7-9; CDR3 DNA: TGTGCCAGCAGCGGTACAGGGGCGGCTAATGAAAAACTGTTTTTT; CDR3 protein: CASSGTGAANEKLFF
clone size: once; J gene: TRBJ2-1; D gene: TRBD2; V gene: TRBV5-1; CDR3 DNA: TGCGCCAGCAAGACTAGCGGGGGGGCCGGGGAGCAGTTCTTC; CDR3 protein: CASKTSGGAGEQFF
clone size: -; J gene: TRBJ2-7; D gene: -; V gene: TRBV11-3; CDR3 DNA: TGTGCCAGCACCATAACACGTTACGAGCAGTACTTC; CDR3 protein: CASTITRYEQYF
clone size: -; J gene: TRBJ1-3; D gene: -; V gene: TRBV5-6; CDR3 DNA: TGTGCCAGCAGCTTGACCGGGAACACCATATATTTT; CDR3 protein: CASSLTGNTIYF
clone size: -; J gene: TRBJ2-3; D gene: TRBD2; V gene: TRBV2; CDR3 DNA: TGTGCCAGCACTAGGACTAGCGGGGGGGATGTAGATACGCAGTATTTT; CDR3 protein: CASTRTSGGDVDTQYF
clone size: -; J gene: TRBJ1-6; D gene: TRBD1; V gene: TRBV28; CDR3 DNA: TGTGCCAGCAGCCAGGACAGGGTTAATTCACCCCTCCACTTT; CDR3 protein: CASSQDRVNSPLHF
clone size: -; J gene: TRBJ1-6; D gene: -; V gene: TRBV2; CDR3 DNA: TGTGCCAGCAGGACAGAGATCGATAATTCACCCCTCCACTTT; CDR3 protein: CASRTEIDNSPLHF
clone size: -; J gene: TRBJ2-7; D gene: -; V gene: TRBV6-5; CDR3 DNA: TGTGCCAGCAGTTACTCGAGATACGAGCAGTACTTC; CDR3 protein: CASSYSRYEQYF
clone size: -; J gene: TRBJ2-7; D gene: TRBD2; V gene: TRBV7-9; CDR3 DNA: TGTGCCAGCAGCTTATTCAACGGCGGGGGACCCCTCTCCTACGAGCAGTACTTC; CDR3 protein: CASSLFNGGGPLSYEQYF
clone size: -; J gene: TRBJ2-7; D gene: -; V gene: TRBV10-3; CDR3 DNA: TGTGCCACCTGTTCGGGAGACCTCTACGAGCAGTACTTC; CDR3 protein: CATCSGDLYEQYF
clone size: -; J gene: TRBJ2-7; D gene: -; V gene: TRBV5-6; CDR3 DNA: TGTGCCAGCAGCTTCGGAGACGGAGTCTACGAGCAGTACTTC; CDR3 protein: CASSFGDGVYEQYF